One and the same sample provided the 24 T cell receptor beta chains below, sequenced in a study of T cell responses to AZD1222 COVID-19 vaccine. Only in-frame clones appear in the TCRdb table, and some are missing; sequencing was by immunoSEQ multiplex PCR. The data hold about 80,000 clones, with about 90% observed a single time. The sample was peripheral blood, taken on day 0 of AZD1222 vaccination. These receptor sequences come from an adult in good health.

The J gene is TRBJ2-5, the V gene TRBV7-2; D is uncertain. V lost 5 bases, J lost 5 bases, and 15 bases lay in between. Germline lookup yields CDR1 SGHTA and CDR2 FQGNSA. The CDR3 covers 14 residues. CDR3 region: CASSPRAPRETQYF. CDR3 coding DNA: TGTGCCAGCAGCCCCCGGGCTCCGAGGGAGACCCAGTACTTC.

The J gene is TRBJ2-5, the V gene TRBV6-5, with D possibly matching TRBD2 (7 bases). CDR1 MNHEY and CDR2 SVGAGI come from the germline V gene. Trimming stripped 2 bases from V and 7 bases from J, with 14 bases between. The CDR3 consists of 14 residues. CDR3 DNA sequence: TGTGCCAGCAGTTACGAGAGGGGGGGGAGGACCCAGTACTTC. Amino acids: CASSYERGGRTQYF.

CDR3 bases: TGTGCTAGTGGTTTAGGGCGGGAGGGCGAGCAGTACTTC. Protein: CASGLGREGEQYF. The J gene is TRBJ2-7, the V gene TRBV12-5, with 9 bases fitting TRBD2. Germline trimming cut 3 bases from V and 6 bases from J; bases unmatched to any gene: 3. CDR1 LGHNT and CDR2 FRNRAP come from the germline V gene. This CDR3 comprises 13 residues.

This chain joins TRBV5-6 and TRBJ2-5; D perhaps matches TRBD2 (6 bases). In germline, CDR1 is SGHDT, CDR2 YYEEEE. With 3 bases removed from V and 5 bases from J, the gap between germline ends came to 14 bases. This CDR3 region has 14 residues. The CDR3 reads CASSSPWRDETQYF. CDR3 in DNA: TGTGCCAGCAGCTCCCCCTGGCGGGACGAGACCCAGTACTTC.

This clone was detected only a few times. The chain links TRBV6-2 or TRBV6-3 to TRBJ1-2; 8 bases align to TRBD1. V shed 4 bases and J 8 bases; nucleotides not matched to a gene: 12. From germline, CDR1 is MNHEY and CDR2 SVGEGT. The CDR3 extends over 15 amino acids. CDR3 nucleotides: TGTGCCAGCAGTTTGGAGACCAGGGGGCCAGGCGGCTACACCTTC. Amino acids: CASSLETRGPGGYTF.

This chain uses TRBV25-1 with TRBJ2-2; perhaps D is TRBD1 or TRBD2 (5 bases each). CDR1 and CDR2 (germline): MGHDK, SYGVNS. This CDR3 comprises 16 residues. Trimming left V 2 bases short and J 2 bases short, with 12 bases between. In DNA form, the CDR3 reads TGTGCCAGCAGTGAACCCGGGACGGTTAACACCGGGGAGCTGTTTTTT. This gives the protein CASSEPGTVNTGELFF.

This clone showed up just a few times. The chain joins TRBV6-5 to TRBJ2-1; 13 bases map to TRBD2. This CDR3 has 13 amino acids. The V and J ends lost 10 bases and 12 bases, in that order; junction bases with no gene match: 9. Germline V lookup: CDR1 MNHEY, CDR2 SVGAGI. The CDR3 nucleotides read TGTGCCACCAAGAGGACTAGCGGGAGTCGGCAGTTCTTC. Protein sequence: CATKRTSGSRQFF.

A note on this clone: In the same sample, other DNA sequences code for this CDR3. This sequence joins TRBV7-3 and TRBJ1-1, with unresolved D. Per the germline V gene, CDR1 is SGHTA and CDR2 is FQGTGA. Deletions cut 2 bases from V and 2 bases from J, with 9 bases between. The CDR3 runs to 14 residues. For the CDR3, the DNA is TGTGCCAGCAGCTTAGGGAGTTCTAACACTGAAGCTTTCTTT. Translated, it gives CASSLGSSNTEAFF.

This chain links TRBV7-7 with TRBJ2-1; TRBD2 agrees at 7 bases. Losses at the gene ends were 8 bases for V and 5 bases for J; bases not matched to a gene: 12. The CDR3 contains 15 residues. In germline, CDR1 is SSHAT, CDR2 FNYEAQ (reference sequence). CDR3 nucleotides: TGTGCCAGCCGCGCCATAGGGGAGGGGAACAATGAGCAGTTCTTC. This encodes CASRAIGEGNNEQFF.

The V and J genes are TRBV6-5 and TRBJ1-1; 7 bases agree with TRBD1. Per germline, CDR1 MNHEY and CDR2 SVGAGI. With V trimmed by 3 bases and J by 5 bases, 12 bases remained unmatched. The CDR3 loop spans 16 amino acids. The chain's CDR3 is CASSYLWSRGDTEAFF. The DNA for the CDR3 is TGTGCCAGCAGTTATCTGTGGTCCAGGGGGGATACTGAAGCTTTCTTT.

This clone was seen a few times. This chain joins TRBV29-1 and TRBJ1-1, with 7 bases aligning to TRBD1. J lost 1 base, V lost 6 bases, and 17 bases had no gene match. The CDR3 length is 17 residues. The germline CDR1 and CDR2 sequences are SQVTM and ANQGSEA. The CDR3 reads CSVKRDSSLLTNTEAFF. CDR3 nucleotides: TGCAGCGTGAAGAGGGACAGCTCGCTGCTGACGAACACTGAAGCTTTCTTT.

This chain connects TRBV5-1 to TRBJ2-6; no firm D call. The V gene's germline CDR1 is SGHRS and CDR2 YFSETQ. The germline V and J ends were trimmed by 0 bases and 1 base, with 8 bases remaining between them. CDR3 length: 16 amino acids. The CDR3 loop reads CASSLDEVSGANVLTF. CDR3 coding DNA: TGCGCCAGCAGCTTGGATGAGGTTTCTGGGGCCAACGTCCTGACTTTC.

CDR3 nucleotides: TGTGCCAGCAGTAGTTCGGGACAGAGTCACAATCAGCCCCAGCATTTT. Protein sequence: CASSSSGQSHNQPQHF. The J gene is TRBJ1-5, the V gene TRBV28; 7 bases line up with TRBD1. V lost 5 bases and J lost 3; bases outside the gene matches: 10. The CDR3 is 16 residues long. Germline-derived CDR1 and CDR2 are MDHEN and SYDVKM. The full variable domain, in which reference TRBV28 and TRBJ1-5 provide the parts outside the CDR3, is DVKVTQSSRYLVKRTGEKVFLECVQDMDHENMFWYRQDPGLGLRLIYFSYDVKMKEKGDIPEGYSVSREKKERFSLILESASTNQTSMYLCASSSSGQSHNQPQHFGDGTRLSIL.

The rearrangement uses TRBV5-1 and TRBJ2-1; 8 bases agree with TRBD2. V was pared by 4 bases and J by 3 bases, with 6 bases of the junction left unmatched. The germline CDR1 and CDR2 sequences are SGHRS and YFSETQ. The CDR3 contains 15 residues. This CDR3 is CASSRGLAGYNEQFF. CDR3 nucleotides: TGCGCCAGCAGCCGAGGACTAGCAGGCTACAATGAGCAGTTCTTC. The full variable domain, its missing parts supplied by reference TRBV5-1 and TRBJ2-1, is KAGVTQTPRYLIKTRGQQVTLSCSPISGHRSVSWYQQTPGQGLQFLFEYFSETQRNKGNFPGRFSGRQFSNSRSEMNVSTLELGDSALYLCASSRGLAGYNEQFFGPGTRLTVL.

The sample holds a few counts of this clone. This rearrangement joins TRBV27 to TRBJ2-7; D is undetermined. With 5 bases removed from V and 3 bases from J, the gap between germline ends came to 11 bases. The germline V gene has CDR1 MNHEY and CDR2 SMNVEV (reference sequence). The CDR3 runs to 13 residues. CDR3 sequence (DNA): TGTGCCAGCAGTGTCGGGCAGAACTACGAGCAGTACTTC. The encoded protein is CASSVGQNYEQYF.

The sample holds a few counts of this clone. The chain is built from TRBV19 and TRBJ1-1; weak D call: TRBD1 (5 bases). Germline V gene data show CDR1 as LNHDA and CDR2 as SQIVND (reference sequence). The V end lost 10 bases, the J end lost 7 bases, and 19 bases lay between the germline ends. The CDR3 covers 13 residues. The CDR3 DNA is TGTGCCACCTCCCCACGGGACGGAGATGAAGCTTTCTTT. This gives the protein CATSPRDGDEAFF.

The V and J genes are TRBV5-1 and TRBJ2-1, with 9 bases lining up with TRBD1. Germline CDR1 and CDR2: SGHRS and YFSETQ. V shed 2 bases, J shed 6 bases, and the junction held 3 bases outside the gene matches. The CDR3 length is 14 residues. CDR3 in amino acids: CASSFGQGINEQFF. In DNA form, the CDR3 reads TGCGCCAGCAGCTTCGGACAGGGGATCAATGAGCAGTTCTTC.

This chain joins TRBV7-6 and TRBJ2-5, with TRBD2 identical over 8 bases. The germline gives CDR1 SGHVS, CDR2 FNYEAQ. V trimming: 3 bases; J trimming: 5 bases; junction bases outside the gene matches: 14. There are 17 residues in the CDR3. The CDR3 DNA reads as TGTGCCAGCAGCTTTCGGGCTAGCGGGCTTTTCTGGGAGACCCAGTACTTC. Translating gives CASSFRASGLFWETQYF. Full variable domain (remainder filled in from reference TRBV7-6 and TRBJ2-5): GAGVSQSPRYKVTKRGQDVALRCDPISGHVSLYWYRQALGQGPEFLTYFNYEAQQDKSGLPNDRFSAERPEGSISTLTIQRTEQRDSAMYRCASSFRASGLFWETQYFGPGTRLLVL.

J is TRBJ1-4 and V is TRBV6-1; maybe TRBD1 (6 bases). The germline CDR1 and CDR2 sequences are MNHNS and SASEGT. CDR3 length: 12 residues. V shed 1 base and J shed 11 bases, with 8 bases lying between them. CDR3: CASSEERGKLFF. The CDR3 DNA reads TGTGCCAGCAGTGAAGAGAGGGGGAAACTGTTTTTT.

The V and J genes are TRBV6-1 and TRBJ2-7; tentative D call: TRBD2 (5 bases). Germline assignment: CDR1 MNHNS and CDR2 SASEGT. V lost 2 bases to trimming and J lost 0 bases, with 20 bases between them. This CDR3 region has 18 residues. CDR3 in DNA: TGTGCCAGCAGTGAAAGCCCTAGCTTGGGCCTCAGCTCCTACGAGCAGTACTTC. It yields the protein CASSESPSLGLSSYEQYF.

The chain links TRBV4-1 to TRBJ2-7; either TRBD1 or TRBD2 may supply D (5 bases each). Trimming left V 2 bases short and J 2 bases short, with 10 bases between. Germline values: CDR1 MGHRA, CDR2 YSYEKL. The CDR3 contains 14 residues. The CDR3 DNA reads TGCGCCAGCAGCCAACCCCGGGGCGCCTACGAGCAGTACTTC. This codes for CASSQPRGAYEQYF.

The rearrangement uses TRBV6-2 or TRBV6-3 and TRBJ1-2, with TRBD1 matching over 7 bases. Germline lookup yields CDR1 MNHEY and CDR2 SVGEGT. This CDR3 comprises 16 residues. J lost 0 bases, V lost 6 bases, and 10 bases had no gene match. Here the CDR3 DNA reads TGTGCCAGCAGCCGCGAGCGGGGGACAGCTAACTATGGCTACACCTTC. It codes for CASSRERGTANYGYTF.

The genes are TRBV3-1 (or the pseudogene TRBV3-2) and TRBJ1-5, with D possibly TRBD1 on 5 matching bases. The germline CDR1 and CDR2 sequences are LGHDT and YNNKEL (reference sequence). V dropped 4 bases and J dropped 2 bases, with 6 bases sitting between them. This CDR3 has 13 residues. CDR3 sequence (DNA): TGTGCCAGCAGCCGGGGGGGCAATCAGCCCCAGCATTTT. This gives the protein CASSRGGNQPQHF.

V gene TRBV9 combines with J gene TRBJ1-2; D might be TRBD1 (6 bases). The germline CDR1 and CDR2 sequences are SGDLS and YYNGEE. This CDR3 comprises 15 residues. V was pared by 4 bases and J by 7 bases, with 20 bases between. CDR3 in amino acids: CASSPSGPGEGGYTF. In DNA, the CDR3 is TGTGCCAGCAGCCCCTCAGGACCAGGGGAGGGTGGCTACACCTTC.